Below are 22 T cell receptor beta chains sequenced from a single sample in a study of cytomegalovirus exposure and HLA in healthy donors. The PCR employed 60 Vbeta primers together with 13 Jbeta primers. Using immunoSEQ multiplex PCR, the repertoire was profiled, and TCRdb retains in-frame clones only, with some absent. Of roughly 170,000 clones listed, 76% are singletons. Input material: PBMCs. The receptors here all came from a female donor in good health and CMV-seronegative.

On this clone itself: A junction end diverges from the germline sequence, so it may reflect a read error. V is TRBV19 and J is TRBJ1-2; 8 bases match TRBD1. Germline values: CDR1 LNHDA, CDR2 SQIVND (reference sequence). The CDR3 has 15 amino acids. The CDR3 spells CVSSPLDRENYGYTF. DNA of the CDR3: TGTGTCAGTAGCCCTTTGGACAGGGAAAACTATGGCTACACCTTC.

The rearrangement joins TRBV4-2 to TRBJ1-2; D is unresolved. The CDR3 is 15 residues long. V was pared by 0 bases and J by 2 bases, with 10 bases between. CDR1 and CDR2 (germline): LGHNA, YNFKEQ. The DNA of the CDR3 is TGTGCCAGCAGCCAAGAGCGTTCGTTCAACTATGGCTACACCTTC. Its translation: CASSQERSFNYGYTF.

The chain combines TRBV7-2 with TRBJ1-3; D is unresolved. Germline V gives CDR1 SGHTA, CDR2 FQGNSA. This CDR3 is 14 amino acids long. Trimming left V 2 bases short and J 7 bases short, with 12 bases between. CDR3 DNA: TGTGCCAGCAGCTTATTAACACAGTCGAACACCATATATTTT. It yields the protein CASSLLTQSNTIYF.

There are a few counts of this clone. The germline gene is not matched at one end of the junction; a read error may be the cause. The genes are TRBV18 and TRBJ1-6; the match to TRBD1 covers 7 bases. The CDR3 extends over 17 amino acids. CDR1 KGHSH and CDR2 LQKENI come from the germline V gene. CDR3 in amino acids: CASSPQRQTGQHSPLHF. The CDR3 DNA follows: TGTGCCAGCTCACCACAAAGGCAGACGGGACAGCATTCCCCCCTCCACTTT.

CDR3 bases: TGTGCCAGCAGCTTAGCCAGGGAGGCCATTCAGTACTTC. It encodes CASSLAREAIQYF. This sequence joins TRBV7-2 and TRBJ2-4; tentatively, D is TRBD2 (6 bases). The CDR3 sequence is 13 residues long. The V end was cut by 0 bases, the J end by 9 bases, with 9 bases between. CDR1 and CDR2 from the germline V gene are SGHTA and FQGNSA.

J is TRBJ1-5 and V is TRBV9, with D possibly TRBD1 on 5 matching bases. The CDR3 is 15 amino acids. V was trimmed by 0 bases and J by 7 bases, leaving 14 bases between them. From germline, CDR1 is SGDLS and CDR2 YYNGEE. CDR3 DNA: TGTGCCAGCAGCGTAGGGGGCAGGGAAGGGCAGCCCCAGCATTTT. Translated, it gives CASSVGGREGQPQHF.

The chain recombines TRBV5-1 with TRBJ2-1; 7 nucleotides align to TRBD2. The length of the CDR3 is 12 residues. Germline trimming cut 4 bases from V and 6 bases from J; bases unmatched to any gene: 1. Per the germline V gene, CDR1 is SGHRS and CDR2 is YFSETQ. The CDR3 is CASSRTSNEQFF. The CDR3 DNA is TGCGCCAGCAGCAGGACTAGCAATGAGCAGTTCTTC.

The genes are TRBV7-3 and TRBJ2-2; D possibly corresponds to TRBD1 (5 bases). The length of the CDR3 is 19 residues. V was cut by 1 base and J by 1 base, with 19 bases left in between. Germline lookup yields CDR1 SGHTA and CDR2 FQGTGA. The CDR3 region is CASSLIRQVGHLNTGELFF. The CDR3 DNA sequence: TGTGCCAGCAGCTTAATTCGGCAAGTAGGACACCTGAACACCGGGGAGCTGTTTTTT.

This chain joins TRBV11-3 and TRBJ1-1, with D tentatively TRBD1 (6 bases). CDR1 and CDR2 (germline): SGHNT, YENEEA. Trimming removed 3 bases from V and 9 bases from J, with 14 bases in between. The CDR3 length is 13 residues. CDR3 sequence: CASSFTQGSQAFF. The CDR3 coding sequence is TGTGCCAGCAGCTTTACTCAGGGGAGTCAAGCTTTCTTT.

This sequence joins TRBV7-8 and TRBJ1-1; D not resolved. Trimming took 3 bases from V and 5 from J, leaving 10 bases between them. Germline CDR1 reads SGHVS; CDR2 reads FQNEAQ. The CDR3 covers 13 residues. This CDR3 reads CASSLGVETEAFF. The CDR3 DNA sequence: TGTGCCAGCAGCTTGGGAGTGGAGACTGAAGCTTTCTTT.

The chain combines TRBV2 with TRBJ2-7; 11 nucleotides agree with TRBD2. The length of the CDR3 is 15 residues. V was pared by 2 bases and J by 2 bases, with 2 bases of the junction left unmatched. In germline, CDR1 is SNHLY, CDR2 FYNNEI. Here the CDR3 reads CASSEPLAGAYEQYF. The CDR3 nucleotides are TGTGCCAGCAGTGAACCACTAGCGGGAGCCTACGAGCAGTACTTC.

In its sample, this clone was seen once. The rearrangement links TRBV27 to TRBJ2-3, with 9 nucleotides matching TRBD2. The germline gives CDR1 MNHEY, CDR2 SMNVEV (reference sequence). V lost 7 bases to trimming and J lost 0 bases; unmatched junction nucleotides: 5. This CDR3 region has 15 residues. The DNA of the CDR3 is TGTGCCAGCAACCTAAGCGGGAGGAGCACAGATACGCAGTATTTT. Its protein product is CASNLSGRSTDTQYF.

The rearrangement links TRBV6-5 to TRBJ2-4; the D gene is possibly TRBD2 (6 bases). Trimming removed 2 bases at V and 0 bases at J, with 8 bases between. CDR3 size: 15 residues. CDR1 is MNHEY and CDR2 is SVGAGI in the germline V gene. The DNA of the CDR3 is TGTGCCAGCAGTTACAGGGGACTAGCCAAAAACATTCAGTACTTC. Translating gives CASSYRGLAKNIQYF.

The table lists this clone with a count of one. The CDR3 DNA reads as TGTGCCAGCAGCCGGGACAGGGGTTCCTACGAGCAGTACTTC. This sequence encodes CASSRDRGSYEQYF. This chain uses TRBV7-2 with TRBJ2-5; 10 nucleotides match TRBD1. The DNA end is more similar to TRBJ2-7, so the J call may be wrong. The germline CDR1 and CDR2 sequences are SGHTA and FQGNSA. The CDR3 has 14 residues.

V is TRBV6-5 and J is TRBJ1-1; 8 bases match TRBD1. The CDR3 extends over 15 amino acids. Germline V lookup: CDR1 MNHEY, CDR2 SVGAGI. V gave up 4 bases and J gave up 6 bases; unmatched junction bases: 10. CDR3 DNA: TGTGCCAGCAGTTCCTTAAACAGGGGGAAGTCTGAAGCTTTCTTT. It codes for CASSSLNRGKSEAFF.

The V and J genes are TRBV5-5 and TRBJ1-3; the D gene is possibly TRBD1 (5 bases). There are 15 residues in the CDR3. V dropped 3 bases and J dropped 1 base, with 11 bases sitting between them. Germline values: CDR1 SGHKS, CDR2 YYEKEE (reference sequence). The CDR3 loop is CASSSLGLSGNTIYF. In DNA, the CDR3 is TGTGCCAGCAGCTCCCTGGGGCTTTCTGGAAACACCATATATTTT. Looking up the rest from reference TRBV5-5 and TRBJ1-3 gives the full variable domain: DAGVTQSPTHLIKTRGQQVTLRCSPISGHKSVSWYQQVLGQGPQFIFQYYEKEERGRGNFPDRFSARQFPNYSSELNVNALLLGDSALYLCASSSLGLSGNTIYFGEGSWLTVV.

The chain employs TRBV6-1 and TRBJ2-7; 8 positions match TRBD1. This CDR3 comprises 14 residues. V shed 6 bases, J shed 6 bases, and the junction held 10 bases outside the gene matches. CDR1 and CDR2 (germline): MNHNS, SASEGT. The CDR3 nucleotides are TGTGCCAGCAGCTCCCCGGACAGGGAAACCGAGCAGTACTTC. Translation gives CASSSPDRETEQYF.

The sample holds one count of this clone. The rearrangement joins TRBV18 to TRBJ2-7; 7 bases are a match to TRBD1. The germline CDR1 and CDR2 sequences are KGHSH and LQKENI. This CDR3 comprises 14 residues. The junction had 5 bases not matched to a gene; V was cut back by 3 bases and J by 3 bases. As DNA, the CDR3 is TGTGCCAGCTCACCCGGGACAGCAAACTACGAGCAGTACTTC. Its protein is CASSPGTANYEQYF.

The chain employs TRBV5-5 and TRBJ2-5; 8 bases agree with TRBD2. The CDR3 sequence is 13 residues long. J lost 5 bases, V lost 5 bases, and 5 bases had no gene match. Looked up from germline, CDR1 is SGHKS and CDR2 is YYEKEE (reference sequence). CDR3 nucleotides: TGTGCCAGCAGATTAGCGGGGCGGGAGACCCAGTACTTC. Protein: CASRLAGRETQYF.

The V call is TRBV9, the J call TRBJ2-3, with D possibly TRBD2 on 5 matching bases. The germline gives CDR1 SGDLS, CDR2 YYNGEE. This CDR3 comprises 12 residues. Deletions cut 5 bases from V and 12 bases from J, with 16 bases between. The CDR3 loop is CASRGSGLTQYF. The CDR3 DNA reads TGTGCCAGCAGGGGTTCGGGGTTGACACAGTATTTT.

The rearrangement links TRBV11-2 to TRBJ1-1; D gene ambiguous. CDR3 length: 17 amino acids. Trimming took off 2 bases at V and 4 bases at J, with 20 bases between the two ends. Germline lookup yields CDR1 SGHAT and CDR2 FQNNGV. This chain's CDR3 is CASSLLGSIGETTEAFF. CDR3 sequence (DNA): TGTGCCAGCAGCTTACTGGGCTCGATTGGGGAGACCACTGAAGCTTTCTTT.

The V call is TRBV5-4, the J call TRBJ1-1; D not certain. Germline V gives CDR1 SGHNT, CDR2 YYREEE (reference sequence). V lost 4 bases and J lost 4, with 17 bases in between. The CDR3 consists of 15 residues. CDR3 residues: CASSPAQFSGTEAFF. CDR3 nucleotides: TGTGCCAGCAGCCCGGCACAGTTCAGTGGCACTGAAGCTTTCTTT.